What follows are 7 T cell receptor beta chains derived from one specimen sequenced in a study of OX40 agonist ivuxolimab in advanced cancers. The repertoire was sequenced with immunoSEQ multiplex PCR; TCRdb's copy has only in-frame clones and lacks some. The table records about 35,000 clones, less than 90% of them present only once. This sample comprised CD4+ or CD8+ T cells sorted from blood, obtained in a trial of the OX40 agonist ivuxolimab. The receptors here all came from an adult with an advanced solid tumor such as melanoma, head and neck, liver or kidney cancer.

This rearrangement joins TRBV5-1 to TRBJ2-5; 11 bases match TRBD1. Germline CDR1 is SGHRS and CDR2 is YFSETQ. CDR3 length: 16 residues. Trimming removed 1 base from V and 5 bases from J; junction bases left unmatched: 7. This chain's CDR3 is CASSLIGQGATETQYF. The DNA for the CDR3 is TGCGCCAGCAGCTTGATCGGACAGGGGGCGACGGAGACCCAGTACTTC.

The chain recombines TRBV28 with TRBJ2-7; 7 bases are a match to TRBD1. V lost 3 bases, J lost 0 bases, and 2 bases stayed unmatched. This CDR3 contains 14 residues. The germline CDR1 and CDR2 sequences are MDHEN and SYDVKM. The CDR3 region is CASSLDRRSYEQYF. The CDR3 DNA follows: TGTGCCAGCAGTTTGGACAGGCGCTCCTACGAGCAGTACTTC. Based on the CDR3 plus reference TRBV28 and TRBJ2-7, the full variable domain is DVKVTQSSRYLVKRTGEKVFLECVQDMDHENMFWYRQDPGLGLRLIYFSYDVKMKEKGDIPEGYSVSREKKERFSLILESASTNQTSMYLCASSLDRRSYEQYFGPGTRLTVT.

The chain combines TRBV10-3 with TRBJ1-5; D may be TRBD1 (5 bases). There are 13 residues in the CDR3. Between the trimmed V and J ends, which lost 10 bases and 3 bases, there was a span of 13 bases. Germline V CDR1 and CDR2: ENHRY, SYGVKD. The CDR3 DNA reads as TGTGCCACCCACGACAGAAACAATCAGCCCCAGCATTTT. This codes for CATHDRNNQPQHF.

This clone was found once. The chain joins TRBV29-1 to TRBJ2-5; D is unclear. There are 10 residues in the CDR3. Germline CDR1 is SQVTM and CDR2 is ANQGSEA. V was pared by 5 bases and J by 3 bases, with 4 bases between. The CDR3 nucleotides are TGCAGCGTTAGAAAAGAGACCCAGTACTTC. Protein product: CSVRKETQYF.

The CDR3 DNA sequence: TGTGCCAGCAGGGACGGCTGGGCGGGCAATGAGCAGTTCTTC. Amino acids: CASRDGWAGNEQFF. This rearrangement joins TRBV2 to TRBJ2-1; TRBD2 might be the D (5 bases). Germline assignment: CDR1 SNHLY and CDR2 FYNNEI. V was cut by 6 bases and J by 6 bases, with 15 bases left in between. The CDR3 covers 14 residues.

In DNA form, the CDR3 reads TGTGCCATCAGTGAGTCAGGTCGGACCGGGGAGCTGTTTTTT. It specifies CAISESGRTGELFF. J is TRBJ2-2 and V is TRBV10-3; no clear D gene. The germline V gene encodes CDR1 ENHRY and CDR2 SYGVKD. This CDR3 contains 14 residues. V was cut by 0 bases and J by 5 bases, with 7 bases left in between.

This chain links TRBV5-1 with TRBJ2-7; 7 bases match TRBD1. Germline trimming cut 1 base from V and 0 bases from J; bases unmatched to any gene: 4. In germline, CDR1 is SGHRS, CDR2 YFSETQ. The CDR3 totals 15 residues. Written as DNA, the CDR3 is TGCGCCAGCAGCTTGTTCGGGACAGCCTCCTACGAGCAGTACTTC. Encoded protein: CASSLFGTASYEQYF.